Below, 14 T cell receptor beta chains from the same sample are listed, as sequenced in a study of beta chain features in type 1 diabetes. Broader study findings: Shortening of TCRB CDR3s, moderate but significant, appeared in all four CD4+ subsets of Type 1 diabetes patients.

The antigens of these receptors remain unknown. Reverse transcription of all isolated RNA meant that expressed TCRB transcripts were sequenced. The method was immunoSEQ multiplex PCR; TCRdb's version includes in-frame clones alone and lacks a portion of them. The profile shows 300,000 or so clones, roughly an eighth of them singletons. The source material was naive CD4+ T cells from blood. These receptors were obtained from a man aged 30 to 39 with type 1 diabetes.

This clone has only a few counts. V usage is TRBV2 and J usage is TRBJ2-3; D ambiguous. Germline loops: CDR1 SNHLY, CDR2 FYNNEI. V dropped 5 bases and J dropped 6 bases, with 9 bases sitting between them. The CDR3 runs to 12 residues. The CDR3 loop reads CASSPEIDTQYF. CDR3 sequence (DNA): TGTGCCAGCAGTCCCGAGATCGATACGCAGTATTTT.

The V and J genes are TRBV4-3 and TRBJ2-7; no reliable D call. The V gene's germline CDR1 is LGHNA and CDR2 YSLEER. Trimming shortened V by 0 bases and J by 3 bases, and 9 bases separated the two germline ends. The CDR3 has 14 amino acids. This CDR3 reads CASSQDRQFYEQYF. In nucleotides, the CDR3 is TGCGCCAGCAGCCAAGACCGACAATTCTACGAGCAGTACTTC.

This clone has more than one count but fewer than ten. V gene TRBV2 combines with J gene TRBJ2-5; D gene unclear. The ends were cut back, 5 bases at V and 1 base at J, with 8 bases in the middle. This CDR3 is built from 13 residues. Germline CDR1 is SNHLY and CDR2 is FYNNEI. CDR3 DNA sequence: TGTGCCAGCAGTCCCCAGGTCCAAGAGACCCAGTACTTC. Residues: CASSPQVQETQYF.

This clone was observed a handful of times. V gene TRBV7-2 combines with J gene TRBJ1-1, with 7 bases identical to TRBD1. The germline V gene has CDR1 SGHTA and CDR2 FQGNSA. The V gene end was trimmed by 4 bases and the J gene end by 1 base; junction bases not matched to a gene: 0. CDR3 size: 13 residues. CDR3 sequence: CASSYRGNTEAFF. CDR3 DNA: TGTGCCAGCAGCTACAGGGGGAACACTGAAGCTTTCTTT.

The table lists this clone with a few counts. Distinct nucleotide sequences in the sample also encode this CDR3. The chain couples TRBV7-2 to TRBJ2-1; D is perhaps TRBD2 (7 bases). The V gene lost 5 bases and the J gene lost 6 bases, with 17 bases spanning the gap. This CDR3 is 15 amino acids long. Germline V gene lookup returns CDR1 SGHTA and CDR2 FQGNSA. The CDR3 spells CASSLGAGVSNEQFF. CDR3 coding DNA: TGTGCCAGCAGCCTGGGGGCGGGAGTGTCCAATGAGCAGTTCTTC.

The CDR3 DNA is TGTGCCAGCAGCCAAGATGGCGGGACTAGCTCCAATGAGCAGTTCTTC. This gives the protein CASSQDGGTSSNEQFF. This chain connects TRBV14 to TRBJ2-1; 9 nucleotides match TRBD2. Germline V CDR1 and CDR2: SGHDN, FVKESK. V dropped 0 bases and J dropped 6; count of bases not matched to a gene: 6. The CDR3 covers 16 residues.

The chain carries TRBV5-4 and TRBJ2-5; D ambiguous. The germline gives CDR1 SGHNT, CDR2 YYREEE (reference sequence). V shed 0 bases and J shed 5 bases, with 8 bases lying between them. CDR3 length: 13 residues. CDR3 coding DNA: TGTGCCAGCAGCTTGGGTGCGTCCGAGACCCAGTACTTC. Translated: CASSLGASETQYF.

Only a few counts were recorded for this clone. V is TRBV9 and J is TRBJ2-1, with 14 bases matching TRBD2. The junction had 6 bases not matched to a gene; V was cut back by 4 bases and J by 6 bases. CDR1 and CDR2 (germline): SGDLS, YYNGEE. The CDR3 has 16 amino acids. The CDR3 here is CASSPRTSGRINEQFF. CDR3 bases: TGTGCCAGCAGCCCCCGGACTAGCGGGAGGATCAATGAGCAGTTCTTC.

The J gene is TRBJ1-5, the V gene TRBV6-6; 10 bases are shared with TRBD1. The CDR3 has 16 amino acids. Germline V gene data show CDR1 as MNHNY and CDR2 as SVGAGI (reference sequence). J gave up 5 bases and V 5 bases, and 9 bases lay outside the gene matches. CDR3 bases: TGTGCCAGCAGTATCCGACAGGGGACAGGGGATCAGCCCCAGCATTTT. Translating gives CASSIRQGTGDQPQHF.

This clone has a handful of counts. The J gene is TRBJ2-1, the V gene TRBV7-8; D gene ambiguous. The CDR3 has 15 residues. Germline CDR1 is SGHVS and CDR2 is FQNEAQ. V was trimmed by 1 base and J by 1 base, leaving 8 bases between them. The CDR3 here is CASSLGSPSYNEQFF. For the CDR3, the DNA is TGTGCCAGCAGCTTAGGTAGTCCGTCCTACAATGAGCAGTTCTTC. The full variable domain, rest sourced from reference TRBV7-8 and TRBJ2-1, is GAGVSQSPRYKVAKRGQDVALRCDPISGHVSLFWYQQALGQGPEFLTYFQNEAQLDKSGLPSDRFFAERPEGSVSTLKIQRTQQEDSAVYLCASSLGSPSYNEQFFGPGTRLTVL.

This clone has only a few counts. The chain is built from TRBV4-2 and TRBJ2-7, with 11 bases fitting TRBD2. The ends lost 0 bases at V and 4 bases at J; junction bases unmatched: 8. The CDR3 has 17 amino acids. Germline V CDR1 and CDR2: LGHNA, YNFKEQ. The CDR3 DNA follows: TGTGCCAGCAGCCAAGAACTAGCGGGAGAACGTCCGTACGAGCAGTACTTC. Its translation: CASSQELAGERPYEQYF.

The CDR3 is CASSPDRGQTGELFF. CDR3 nucleotides: TGTGCCAGCTCACCGGACAGGGGGCAAACCGGGGAGCTGTTTTTT. This chain links TRBV18 with TRBJ2-2; 11 bases align to TRBD1. The CDR3 is 15 amino acids. Germline CDR1 reads KGHSH; CDR2 reads LQKENI. J lost 5 bases, V lost 3 bases, and 2 bases had no gene match.

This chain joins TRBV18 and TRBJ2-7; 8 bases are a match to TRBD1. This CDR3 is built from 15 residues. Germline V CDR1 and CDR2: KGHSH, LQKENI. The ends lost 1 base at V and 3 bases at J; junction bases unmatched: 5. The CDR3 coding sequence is TGTGCCAGCTCACCACAGCGACAGGGGCGCTACGAGCAGTACTTC. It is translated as CASSPQRQGRYEQYF.

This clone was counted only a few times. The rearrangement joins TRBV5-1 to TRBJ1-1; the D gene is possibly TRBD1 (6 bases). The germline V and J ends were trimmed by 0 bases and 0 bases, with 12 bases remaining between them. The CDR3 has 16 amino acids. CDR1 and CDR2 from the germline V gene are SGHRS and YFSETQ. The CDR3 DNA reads TGCGCCAGCAGCTTGGGGACAGTCCCCATGAACACTGAAGCTTTCTTT. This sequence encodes CASSLGTVPMNTEAFF.